The 2 T cell receptor beta chains below all came from one sample that was sequenced in a study of T cells expressing NK-cell markers. Following a re-call of the 5' RACE reads, TCRdb has one entry per CDR3 protein and lacks DNA. This listing includes 500,000 or so distinct CDR3 sequences. Sequenced material: blood T cells: a sorted CD56 or NKG2C T cell subset, CD4+ or CD8+ T cells, or bulk PBMC T cells (not recorded which). Receptors were obtained from a man younger than 35 in good health.

The rearrangement joins TRBV29-1 to TRBJ2-3; TCRdb lists TRBD2, though no DNA is available to test this call. Per the germline V gene, CDR1 is SQVTM and CDR2 is ANQGSEA. This CDR3 region has 13 residues. The CDR3 here is CSVHRTTAGVEYF.

The CDR3 loop reads CASSYHGVAEAFF. The chain has TRBV6-5 and TRBJ1-1. Per the germline V gene, CDR1 is MNHEY and CDR2 is SVGAGI. This CDR3 is 13 amino acids long.